The source of this T cell receptor (beta chain) is a study of blood T cell repertoires in COVID-19. The protocol was immunoSEQ multiplex PCR, while the TCRdb copy is restricted to in-frame clones and leaves out a portion. The sample includes under 350,000 clones, roughly 86% seen only once; the top ten take 1.8%. CDR3 size: 12 residues. Between the trimmed V and J ends, which lost 6 bases and 1 base, there was a span of 7 bases. Germline CDR1 and CDR2: MNHEY and SVGAGI. The specimen sequenced was peripheral blood. The gene calls are TRBV6-5 and TRBJ2-7; D uncertain. This TCR was sampled from a woman aged 25 to 45 with COVID-19, enrolled during active disease. In DNA form, the CDR3 reads TGTGCCAGCAGAGTCGAGTCCTACGAGCAGTACTTC. Its translation: CASRVESYEQYF.